The rows below give T cell receptor beta chains drawn from one sample of a study of T-cell reconstitution after alpha-beta-depleted transplantation in children. TCRdb itself ran the PCR reads through MiXCR, one entry per CDR3 protein. The sample consists of 900,000 or so distinct CDR3 sequences, about 15% of them appearing once. Sequences were derived from PBMCs, mostly from graft donor cells, sampled 360 days after TCRalphabeta/CD19-depleted stem cell transplant. The receptor set was obtained from a male patient under 18 who had a stem cell transplant for acute lymphoblastic leukemia, so the T cells may come from the graft donor. The CDR3 runs from the conserved cysteine through the conserved F or W. Fields, in order: clone size, J gene, D gene, V gene, CDR3 DNA, CDR3 protein. D genes are given only for firm matches. Size is omitted from some rows. Given values are once, few, many or a class for expanded clones.

size: .; J: TRBJ2-2; D: .; V: TRBV7-8; DNA: TGTGCCAGCAGCTGGGTCCCGGCAGGGGTCGGGGAGCTGTTTTTT; CDR3: CASSWVPAGVGELFF
size: .; J: TRBJ1-2; D: .; V: TRBV6-5; DNA: TGTGCCAGCAGTTACGAATACAGAGTGAACTATGGCTACACCTTC; CDR3: CASSYEYRVNYGYTF
size: .; J: TRBJ2-1; D: TRBD2; V: TRBV7-3; DNA: TGTGCCAGCAGCTTAATCTACGGGAGGAGTGGTAATGAGCAGTTCTTC; CDR3: CASSLIYGRSGNEQFF
size: .; J: TRBJ1-5; D: .; V: TRBV2; DNA: TGTGCCAGCAGTGCTTGGGTGACAGGTACTGGACAGCCCCAGCATTTT; CDR3: CASSAWVTGTGQPQHF
size: .; J: TRBJ1-2; D: .; V: TRBV4-1; DNA: TGCGCCAGCAGCCAGATCGGGACAAACTATGGCTACACCTTC; CDR3: CASSQIGTNYGYTF
size: few; J: TRBJ2-1; D: TRBD2; V: TRBV29-1; DNA: TGCAGCGTTGAACTAGCGGATGAGCAGTTCTTC; CDR3: CSVELADEQFF
size: many; J: TRBJ1-6; D: TRBD1; V: TRBV12-3/TRBV12-4; DNA: TGTGCCAGCAGTTTAAGGCAGGGGGACCTCTCACCCCTCCACTTT; CDR3: CASSLRQGDLSPLHF
size: many; J: TRBJ2-1; D: TRBD2; V: TRBV7-9; DNA: TGTGCCAGCAAGGCTAGCGGGAGCAATGAGCAGTTCTTC; CDR3: CASKASGSNEQFF
size: few; J: TRBJ2-7; D: .; V: TRBV7-9; DNA: TGTGCCAGCAGCACGGACAGCACTGTCCCGTACTTC; CDR3: CASSTDSTVPYF
size: .; J: TRBJ2-1; D: TRBD2; V: TRBV4-2; DNA: TGTGCCAGCAGCCAAGATCAAGCGGGAGGGACCTACAATGAGCAGTTCTTC; CDR3: CASSQDQAGGTYNEQFF
size: few; J: TRBJ2-7; D: .; V: TRBV11-2; DNA: TGTGCCAGCAGCTCATACCGGGACCCCAATTGGGTCGAGCAGTACTTC; CDR3: CASSSYRDPNWVEQYF
size: many; J: TRBJ2-7; D: TRBD2; V: TRBV15; DNA: TGTGCCACCAGCAGAGATCGACTAGCGGGGAGCTCCTACGAGCAGTACTTC; CDR3: CATSRDRLAGSSYEQYF
size: .; J: TRBJ2-1; D: TRBD2; V: TRBV6-5; DNA: TGTGCCAGCAGTTACAAACTAGCGGGAGCTCCCAATGAGCAGTTCTTC; CDR3: CASSYKLAGAPNEQFF
size: .; J: TRBJ1-5; D: .; V: TRBV4-1; DNA: TGCGCCAGCAGCCAGGGATATGGGTATGGCAATCAGCCCCAGCATTTT; CDR3: CASSQGYGYGNQPQHF
size: .; J: TRBJ2-2; D: TRBD2; V: TRBV5-1; DNA: TGCGCCAGCAGCTCCTCCTTAGGAGCGGGACGCACCGGGGAGCTGTTTTTT; CDR3: CASSSSLGAGRTGELFF
size: few; J: TRBJ1-2; D: .; V: TRBV20-1; DNA: TGCAGTGCTTGGGGGCGAAACTATGGCTACACCTTC; CDR3: CSAWGRNYGYTF
size: .; J: TRBJ2-3; D: .; V: TRBV7-9; DNA: TGTGCCAGCAGCTCCCTCCGGACAAGTTTAACAGATACGCAGTATTTT; CDR3: CASSSLRTSLTDTQYF
size: .; J: TRBJ2-3; D: TRBD2; V: TRBV11-2; DNA: TGTGCCAGCAGCGGTACTAGCGGTTACACAGATACGCAGTATTTT; CDR3: CASSGTSGYTDTQYF
size: few; J: TRBJ2-7; D: TRBD1; V: TRBV14; DNA: TGTGCCAGCAGCCCTCACAGGGGGTTCACCTACGAGCAGTACTTC; CDR3: CASSPHRGFTYEQYF
size: once; J: TRBJ2-1; D: .; V: TRBV15; DNA: TGTGCCACCCAAAGAAGGACAGCCCTCAATGAGCAGTTCTTC; CDR3: CATQRRTALNEQFF
size: .; J: TRBJ2-7; D: TRBD2; V: TRBV10-1; DNA: TGCGCCAGCAGTGAGGGTCTAGCGGGAGTCCCCTACGAGCAGTACTTC; CDR3: CASSEGLAGVPYEQYF
size: .; J: TRBJ2-7; D: .; V: TRBV9; DNA: TGTGCCAGCAGCGTAAGGTTTATGGCAGGGTCACACGAGCAGTACTTC; CDR3: CASSVRFMAGSHEQYF
size: .; J: TRBJ2-1; D: .; V: TRBV12-3/TRBV12-4; DNA: TGTGCCAGCAGCCGTTGGTGGGTTGACAATGAGCAGTTCTTC; CDR3: CASSRWWVDNEQFF
size: many; J: TRBJ2-1; D: TRBD2; V: TRBV20-1; DNA: TGCAGTGCTAGGGGACTAGCGTGGCCCAACAATGAGCAGTTCTTC; CDR3: CSARGLAWPNNEQFF
size: few; J: TRBJ2-3; D: .; V: TRBV4-1; DNA: TGCGCCAGCAGCCAGGAGCTCCCCCCCAGCACAGATACGCAGTATTTT; CDR3: CASSQELPPSTDTQYF
size: .; J: TRBJ2-3; D: .; V: TRBV30; DNA: TGTGCCTGGAGTGTCCTCCCGACCAGACTAAGCACAGATACGCAGTATTTT; CDR3: CAWSVLPTRLSTDTQYF
size: .; J: TRBJ1-3; D: .; V: TRBV9; DNA: TGTGCCAGCTCTTCCGGGTCCCGCACCTACAGCTCTGGAAACACCATATATTTT; CDR3: CASSSGSRTYSSGNTIYF
size: .; J: TRBJ2-2; D: .; V: TRBV23-1; DNA: .; CDR3: CASSQRMGGSTPGSCFF
size: .; J: TRBJ2-1; D: .; V: TRBV12-2; DNA: TGTGCAAGTCGCTGGTGGGACTACTCCTACAATGAGCAGTTCTTC; CDR3: CASRWWDYSYNEQFF
size: .; J: TRBJ2-3; D: .; V: TRBV28; DNA: TGTGCCAGCAGTGTCCGACGGCCTCTAAGGACAGATACGCAGTATTTT; CDR3: CASSVRRPLRTDTQYF
size: few; J: TRBJ2-7; D: .; V: TRBV5-6; DNA: TGTGCCAGCAGCCCCGGACAGATCCACTCCTACGAGCAGTACTTC; CDR3: CASSPGQIHSYEQYF
size: .; J: TRBJ2-7; D: .; V: TRBV12-3/TRBV12-4; DNA: TGTGCCAGCAGTTTAGATCCTGAGGTCGAGCAGTACTTC; CDR3: CASSLDPEVEQYF
size: many; J: TRBJ2-1; D: .; V: TRBV7-6; DNA: TGTGCCAGCAGCGCCCCCGGGAGCTCCTACAATGAGCAGTTCTTC; CDR3: CASSAPGSSYNEQFF
size: many; J: TRBJ2-3; D: .; V: TRBV15; DNA: TGTGCCACCAGCAGAGAAGTCACCAGCGCAGATACGCAGTATTTT; CDR3: CATSREVTSADTQYF
size: few; J: TRBJ2-5; D: .; V: TRBV3-1; DNA: TGTGCCACCTGGCCGGGACTCCAGACGGAGACCCAGTACTTC; CDR3: CATWPGLQTETQYF
size: .; J: TRBJ2-3; D: .; V: TRBV20-1; DNA: TGCAGTGCTCAGTGGACATCCCCATCAGATACGCAGTATTTT; CDR3: CSAQWTSPSDTQYF
size: .; J: TRBJ2-1; D: TRBD2; V: TRBV20-1; DNA: TGCTGTGCTAGAGGAGCCCACCCTAGCGGGATAAAATATGAGCAGTTCTTC; CDR3: CCARGAHPSGIKYEQFF
size: many; J: TRBJ2-7; D: .; V: TRBV12-3/TRBV12-4; DNA: TGTGCCAGCACCTTGACGACAGGTCCCTACGAGCAGTACTTC; CDR3: CASTLTTGPYEQYF
size: few; J: TRBJ2-2; D: TRBD2; V: TRBV7-3; DNA: TGTGCCAGCAGCCCCCCAGCGGGAAACACCGGGGAGCTGTTTTTT; CDR3: CASSPPAGNTGELFF
size: .; J: TRBJ1-4; D: .; V: TRBV6-2/TRBV6-3; DNA: TGTGCCAGCAGTTACTCGGCAGGCGCTGCTGAAAAACTGTTTTTT; CDR3: CASSYSAGAAEKLFF
size: .; J: TRBJ1-2; D: .; V: TRBV7-9; DNA: TGTGCCAGCAGCTCCCCCGGAACACTACTGACGGAGGGCTACACCTTC; CDR3: CASSSPGTLLTEGYTF
size: few; J: TRBJ2-7; D: .; V: TRBV13; DNA: TGTGCCAGCAGCTTAGTGGCTACCCCTTTCCCCTACGAGCAGTACTTC; CDR3: CASSLVATPFPYEQYF
size: .; J: TRBJ2-5; D: .; V: TRBV5-6; DNA: TGTGCCAGCAGTATAGGGGGGCAAGAGACCCAGTACTTC; CDR3: CASSIGGQETQYF
size: few; J: TRBJ1-1; D: TRBD1; V: TRBV7-3; DNA: TGTGCCAGCAGCCGTCTGGGACAGTCTGAAGCTTTCTTT; CDR3: CASSRLGQSEAFF
size: .; J: TRBJ2-5; D: TRBD2; V: TRBV20-1; DNA: TGCAGTGCTCCCCCGGGACTAGCAAAAGAGACCCAGTACTTC; CDR3: CSAPPGLAKETQYF
size: .; J: TRBJ1-1; D: .; V: TRBV6-5; DNA: TGTGCCAGCCGGCCCGGGGAGGGGAACACTGAAGCTTTCTTT; CDR3: CASRPGEGNTEAFF
size: few; J: TRBJ2-7; D: .; V: TRBV2; DNA: TGTGCCAGCAGTGACAAGCGGGCCTCCTACGAGCAGTACTTC; CDR3: CASSDKRASYEQYF
size: .; J: TRBJ2-7; D: .; V: TRBV7-9; DNA: TGTGCCAGCAGCTTAAGCAGGGCTTTCGAGCAGTACTTC; CDR3: CASSLSRAFEQYF
size: few; J: TRBJ2-1; D: TRBD2; V: TRBV7-6; DNA: TGTGCCAGCAGCACCTCTAGCGGGGAGGGCAATGAGCAGTTCTTC; CDR3: CASSTSSGEGNEQFF
size: once; J: TRBJ2-5; D: TRBD1; V: TRBV9; DNA: TGTGCCAGCAGCGAAAGGGACAGGGGGCAAGAGACCCAGTACTTC; CDR3: CASSERDRGQETQYF
size: .; J: TRBJ2-3; D: .; V: TRBV7-3; DNA: TGTGCCAGCAGCTTGACTATTACCACAGATACGCAGTATTTT; CDR3: CASSLTITTDTQYF
size: .; J: TRBJ2-7; D: TRBD1; V: TRBV20-1; DNA: TGCAGTGCTAGGATTGGACAGGGGGGCGAGCAGTACTTC; CDR3: CSARIGQGGEQYF
size: few; J: TRBJ1-6; D: .; V: TRBV27; DNA: TGTGCCAGCGCCCGGAGAGGGGCCTTGAATTCACCCCTCCACTTT; CDR3: CASARRGALNSPLHF
size: few; J: TRBJ1-4; D: .; V: TRBV10-3; DNA: TGTGCCATCAGGGATGGGGGTTTTCCGGGATCCGCTGAAAAACTGTTTTTT; CDR3: CAIRDGGFPGSAEKLFF
size: .; J: TRBJ2-5; D: TRBD2; V: TRBV12-3/TRBV12-4; DNA: TGTGCCAGCAGTTACCAGGGACTAGCGGGGTACGTGGATTTCGGGGAGACCCAGTACTTC; CDR3: CASSYQGLAGYVDFGETQYF
size: few; J: TRBJ2-1; D: TRBD2; V: TRBV7-9; DNA: TGTGCCAGCAGCCCACCTGGACTAGCGGGGAACAATGAGCAGTTCTTC; CDR3: CASSPPGLAGNNEQFF
size: few; J: TRBJ1-5; D: TRBD1; V: TRBV6-5; DNA: TGTGCCAGCAGTTACCCAGGGGGGGGCAATCAGCCCCAGCATTTT; CDR3: CASSYPGGGNQPQHF
size: .; J: TRBJ2-2; D: .; V: TRBV7-6; DNA: TGTGCCAGCAGTTTTAGGAGGGAAACCGGGGAGCTGTTTTTT; CDR3: CASSFRRETGELFF
size: few; J: TRBJ2-5; D: .; V: TRBV7-7; DNA: TGTGCCAGCTCACTAGTCGGAGTTGGAGAGACCCAGTACTTC; CDR3: CASSLVGVGETQYF
size: .; J: TRBJ1-2; D: .; V: TRBV5-1; DNA: TGCGCCAGCAGCTCAGAGACCTACAGCTTCTATGGCTACACCTTC; CDR3: CASSSETYSFYGYTF